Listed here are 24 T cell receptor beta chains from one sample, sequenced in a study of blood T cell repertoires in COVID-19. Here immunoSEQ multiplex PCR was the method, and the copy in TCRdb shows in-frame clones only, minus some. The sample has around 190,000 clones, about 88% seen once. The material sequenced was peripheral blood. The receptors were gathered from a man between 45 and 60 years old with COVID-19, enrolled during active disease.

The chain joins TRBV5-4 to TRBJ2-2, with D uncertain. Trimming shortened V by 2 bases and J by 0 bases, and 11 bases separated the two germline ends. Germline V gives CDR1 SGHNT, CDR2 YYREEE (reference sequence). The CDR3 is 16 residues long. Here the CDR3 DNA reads TGTGCCAGCAGCTTTGGGCCCCCGTCGAACACCGGGGAGCTGTTTTTT. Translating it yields CASSFGPPSNTGELFF.

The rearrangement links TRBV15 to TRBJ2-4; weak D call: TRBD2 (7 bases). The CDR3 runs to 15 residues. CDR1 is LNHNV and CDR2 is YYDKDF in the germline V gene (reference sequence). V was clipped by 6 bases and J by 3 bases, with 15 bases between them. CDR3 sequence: CATRGGRRGKNIQYF. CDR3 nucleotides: TGTGCCACCAGGGGGGGGCGCAGGGGCAAAAACATTCAGTACTTC.

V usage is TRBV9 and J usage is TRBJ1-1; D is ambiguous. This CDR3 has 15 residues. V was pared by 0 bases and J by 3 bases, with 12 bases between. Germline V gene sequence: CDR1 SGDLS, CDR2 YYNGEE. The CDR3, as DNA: TGTGCCAGCAGCGTAGGAGGTGCTCAAGACACTGAAGCTTTCTTT. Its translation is CASSVGGAQDTEAFF.

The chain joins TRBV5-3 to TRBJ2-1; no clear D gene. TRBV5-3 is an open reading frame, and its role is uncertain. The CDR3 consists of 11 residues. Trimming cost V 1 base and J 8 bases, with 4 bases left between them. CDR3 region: CARSLLHEQFF. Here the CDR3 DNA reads TGTGCCAGAAGCTTGCTCCATGAGCAGTTCTTC.

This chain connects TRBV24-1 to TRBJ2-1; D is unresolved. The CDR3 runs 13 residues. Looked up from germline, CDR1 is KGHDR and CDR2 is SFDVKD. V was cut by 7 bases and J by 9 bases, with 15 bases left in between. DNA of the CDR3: TGTGCCACCAGCGACCACCAACCGGGTGAGCAGTTCTTC. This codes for CATSDHQPGEQFF.

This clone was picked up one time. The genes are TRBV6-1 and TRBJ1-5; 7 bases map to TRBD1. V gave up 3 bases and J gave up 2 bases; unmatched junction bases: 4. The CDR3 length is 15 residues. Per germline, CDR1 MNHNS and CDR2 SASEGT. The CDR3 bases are TGTGCCAGCAGTGACAACAGGGGAGGCAATCAGCCCCAGCATTTT. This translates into CASSDNRGGNQPQHF.

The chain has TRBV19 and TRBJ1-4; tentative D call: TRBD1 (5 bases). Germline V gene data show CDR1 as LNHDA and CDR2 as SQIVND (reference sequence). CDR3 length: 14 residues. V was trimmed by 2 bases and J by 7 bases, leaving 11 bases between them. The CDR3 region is CASSIQGVTEKLFF. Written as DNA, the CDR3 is TGTGCCAGTAGTATACAGGGCGTAACTGAAAAACTGTTTTTT.

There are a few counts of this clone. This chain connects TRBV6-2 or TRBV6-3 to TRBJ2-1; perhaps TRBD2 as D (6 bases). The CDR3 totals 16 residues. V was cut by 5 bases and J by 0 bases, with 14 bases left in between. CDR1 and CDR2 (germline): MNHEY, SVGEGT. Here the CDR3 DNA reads TGTGCCAGCAGTCCACTTATCGGGAGCTCCTACAATGAGCAGTTCTTC. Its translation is CASSPLIGSSYNEQFF.

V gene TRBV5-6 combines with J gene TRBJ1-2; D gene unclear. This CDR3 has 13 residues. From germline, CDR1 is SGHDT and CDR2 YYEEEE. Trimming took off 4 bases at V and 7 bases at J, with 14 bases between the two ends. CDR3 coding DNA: TGTGCCAGCAGCCCCACACGATTTGGTGGCTACACCTTC. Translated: CASSPTRFGGYTF. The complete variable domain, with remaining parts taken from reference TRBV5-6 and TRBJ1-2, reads DAGVTQSPTHLIKTRGQQVTLRCSPKSGHDTVSWYQQALGQGPQFIFQYYEEEERQRGNFPDRFSGHQFPNYSSELNVNALLLGDSALYLCASSPTRFGGYTFGSGTRLTVV.

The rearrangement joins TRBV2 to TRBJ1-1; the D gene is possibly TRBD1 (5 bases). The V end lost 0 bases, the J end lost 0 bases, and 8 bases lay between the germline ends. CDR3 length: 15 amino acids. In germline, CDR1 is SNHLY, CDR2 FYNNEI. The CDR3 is CASSEAKGLNTEAFF. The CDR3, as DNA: TGTGCCAGCAGTGAAGCGAAGGGGCTGAACACTGAAGCTTTCTTT.

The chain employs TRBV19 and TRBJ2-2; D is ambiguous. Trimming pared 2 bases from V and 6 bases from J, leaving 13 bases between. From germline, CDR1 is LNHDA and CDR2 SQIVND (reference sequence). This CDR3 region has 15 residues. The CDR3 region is CASSIHGVRAGELFF. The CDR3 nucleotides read TGTGCCAGTAGTATACATGGAGTTCGGGCCGGGGAGCTGTTTTTT. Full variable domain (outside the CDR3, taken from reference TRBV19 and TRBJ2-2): DGGITQSPKYLFRKEGQNVTLSCEQNLNHDAMYWYRQDPGQGLRLIYYSQIVNDFQKGDIAEGYSVSREKKESFPLTVTSAQKNPTAFYLCASSIHGVRAGELFFGEGSRLTVL.

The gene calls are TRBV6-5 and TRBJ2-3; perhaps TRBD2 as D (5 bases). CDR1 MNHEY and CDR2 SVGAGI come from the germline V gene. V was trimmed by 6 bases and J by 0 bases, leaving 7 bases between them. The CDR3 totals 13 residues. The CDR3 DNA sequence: TGTGCCAGCAGACTAGTGAGCACAGATACGCAGTATTTT. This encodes CASRLVSTDTQYF.

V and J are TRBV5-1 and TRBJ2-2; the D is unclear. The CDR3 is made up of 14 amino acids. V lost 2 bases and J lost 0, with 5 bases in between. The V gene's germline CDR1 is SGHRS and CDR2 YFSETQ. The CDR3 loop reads CASSFLPNTGELFF. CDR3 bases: TGCGCCAGCAGCTTTCTTCCGAACACCGGGGAGCTGTTTTTT.

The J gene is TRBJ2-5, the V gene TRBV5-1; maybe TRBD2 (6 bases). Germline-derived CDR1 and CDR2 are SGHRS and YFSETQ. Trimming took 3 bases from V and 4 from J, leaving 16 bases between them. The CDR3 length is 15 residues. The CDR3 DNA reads TGCGCCAGCAGCTCGGAGGGCCTGGGTTCAGAGACCCAGTACTTC. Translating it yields CASSSEGLGSETQYF.

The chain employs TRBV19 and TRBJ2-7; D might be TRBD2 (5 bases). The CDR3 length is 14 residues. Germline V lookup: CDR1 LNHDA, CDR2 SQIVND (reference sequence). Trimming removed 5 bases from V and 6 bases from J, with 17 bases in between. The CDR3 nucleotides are TGTGCCAGTAGTTACGCCGGAGGAGCCCCCGAGCAGTACTTC. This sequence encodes CASSYAGGAPEQYF.

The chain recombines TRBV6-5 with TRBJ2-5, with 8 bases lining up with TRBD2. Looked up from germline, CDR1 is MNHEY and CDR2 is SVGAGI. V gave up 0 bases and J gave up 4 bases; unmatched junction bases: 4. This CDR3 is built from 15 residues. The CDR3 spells CASSYSSGSAETQYF. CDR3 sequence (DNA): TGTGCCAGCAGTTACTCGAGCGGGAGCGCAGAGACCCAGTACTTC.

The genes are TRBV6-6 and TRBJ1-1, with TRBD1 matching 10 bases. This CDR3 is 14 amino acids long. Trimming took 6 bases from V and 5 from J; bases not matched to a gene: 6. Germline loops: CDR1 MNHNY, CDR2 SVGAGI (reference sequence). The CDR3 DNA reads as TGTGCCAGCAGGACAGGGGGCGGGAAAACTGAAGCTTTCTTT. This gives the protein CASRTGGGKTEAFF.

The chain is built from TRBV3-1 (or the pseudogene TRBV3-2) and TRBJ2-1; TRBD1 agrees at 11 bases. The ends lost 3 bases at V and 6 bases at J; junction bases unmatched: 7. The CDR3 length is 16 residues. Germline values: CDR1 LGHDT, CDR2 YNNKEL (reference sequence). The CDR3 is CASSQDRGLVVNEQFF. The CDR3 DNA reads TGTGCCAGCAGCCAGGACAGGGGGCTCGTGGTCAATGAGCAGTTCTTC.

The CDR3 DNA follows: TGTGCCAGCAGCCCTGGGACAGATAGCAATCAGCCCCAGCATTTT. This encodes CASSPGTDSNQPQHF. The rearrangement uses TRBV7-8 and TRBJ1-5; 7 nucleotides match TRBD1. The CDR3 loop spans 15 amino acids. Germline V gene lookup returns CDR1 SGHVS and CDR2 FQNEAQ. The junction had 4 bases not matched to a gene; V was cut back by 5 bases and J by 0 bases. Full variable domain (outside the CDR3, taken from reference TRBV7-8 and TRBJ1-5): GAGVSQSPRYKVAKRGQDVALRCDPISGHVSLFWYQQALGQGPEFLTYFQNEAQLDKSGLPSDRFFAERPEGSVSTLKIQRTQQEDSAVYLCASSPGTDSNQPQHFGDGTRLSIL.

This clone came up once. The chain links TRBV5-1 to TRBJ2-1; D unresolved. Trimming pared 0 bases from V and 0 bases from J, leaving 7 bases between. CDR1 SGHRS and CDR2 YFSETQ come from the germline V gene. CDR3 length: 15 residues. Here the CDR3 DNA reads TGCGCCAGCAGCTTGGATACGGGCTCCTACAATGAGCAGTTCTTC. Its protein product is CASSLDTGSYNEQFF.

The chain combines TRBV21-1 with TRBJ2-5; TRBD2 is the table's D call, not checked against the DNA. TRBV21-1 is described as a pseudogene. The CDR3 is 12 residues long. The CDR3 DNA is TGTGCCAGCAGCATAAGCGTGGAGACCCAGTACTTC. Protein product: CASSISVETQYF.

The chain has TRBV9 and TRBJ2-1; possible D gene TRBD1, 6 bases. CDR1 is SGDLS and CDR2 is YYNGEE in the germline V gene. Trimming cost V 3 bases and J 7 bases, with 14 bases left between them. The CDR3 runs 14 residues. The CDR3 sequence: CASSDRDKGNEQFF. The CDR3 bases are TGTGCCAGCAGCGACCGGGACAAAGGTAATGAGCAGTTCTTC.

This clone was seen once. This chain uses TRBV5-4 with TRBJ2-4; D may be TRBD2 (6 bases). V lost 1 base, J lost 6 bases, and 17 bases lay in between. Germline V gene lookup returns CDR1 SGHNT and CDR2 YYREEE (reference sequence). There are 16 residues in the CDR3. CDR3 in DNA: TGTGCCAGCAGCTTGACTAGTGGGGGGATCGGAAACATTCAGTACTTC. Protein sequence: CASSLTSGGIGNIQYF.

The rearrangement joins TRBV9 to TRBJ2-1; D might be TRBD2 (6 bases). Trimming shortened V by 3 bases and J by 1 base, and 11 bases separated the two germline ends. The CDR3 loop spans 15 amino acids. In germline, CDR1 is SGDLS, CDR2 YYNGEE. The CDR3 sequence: CASSEEGYSYNEQFF. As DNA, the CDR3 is TGTGCCAGCAGCGAGGAGGGATATTCCTACAATGAGCAGTTCTTC.